This TCR beta chain was documented in a study of T cells in Graves' hyperthyroidism and ophthalmopathy. Germline V gives CDR1 GTSNPN, CDR2 SVGIG (reference sequence). The CDR3 has 15 residues. RNA transcripts provided the source from which TCR beta CDR3 regions were amplified. During a first-round RT-PCR of the TCR CDR3, the HTBI primer set was used. TCRdb redid the calling of the multiplex PCR reads with MiXCR, one entry per CDR3 protein. The sample includes about 610,000 distinct CDR3 sequences, approximately 14% of them seen just once. In regard to this clonotype: A read error may account for a junction end that differs from germline.

Not enrolled were patients with uncontrolled infection, other autoimmune disease, pregnancy or lactation. Clinical symptoms, serum thyroxine and TRAb, thyroid ultrasound and orbital computed tomography together formed the diagnostic basis. The receptor comes from a woman in her thirties or forties with Graves' ophthalmopathy. Material for sequencing was blood. The V call is TRBV30, the J call TRBJ2-7; 14 bases map to TRBD2. The CDR3 sequence is CAWRGTSGSSCEQYF. CDR3 DNA: TGTGCCTGGAGGGGGACTAGCGGGAGCTCCTGCGAGCAGTACTTC.